The clone carrying this T cell receptor (beta chain) was observed a few times. Its antigen is not known. The data derive from a study of beta chain features in type 1 diabetes. The study's findings and limits: The study found moderately but significantly shorter TCRB CDR3s in all four CD4+ subsets of Type 1 diabetes patients. Sequencing the cDNA could make cells with high TCR expression show up more than they should.

Since all of the isolated RNA was reverse transcribed, expressed TCRB transcripts were what got sequenced. Sequencing used immunoSEQ multiplex PCR; TCRdb keeps in-frame clones, though not all of them. The sample has roughly 250,000 clones, roughly 20% seen once. This CDR3 comprises 12 residues. Trimming took off 5 bases at V and 8 bases at J, with 10 bases between the two ends. Germline values: CDR1 SGHVS, CDR2 FNYEAQ. The chain uses TRBV7-6 and TRBJ2-1; D gene ambiguous. Source material: naive CD4+ T cells from blood. This sequence was found in a woman in her 40s with type 1 diabetes. The CDR3 coding sequence is TGTGCCAGCAGCCCAGGCTCGGATGAGCAGTTCTTC. Encoded protein: CASSPGSDEQFF. The entire variable domain, with the rest obtained from reference TRBV7-6 and TRBJ2-1, is as follows: GAGVSQSPRYKVTKRGQDVALRCDPISGHVSLYWYRQALGQGPEFLTYFNYEAQQDKSGLPNDRFSAERPEGSISTLTIQRTEQRDSAMYRCASSPGSDEQFFGPGTRLTVL.